Shown below are 17 T cell receptor beta chains from a single sample sequenced in a study of blood T cell repertoires in COVID-19. Profiled with immunoSEQ multiplex PCR; TCRdb holds only in-frame clones, not every one. Counted here are a few hundred thousand clones, approximately 90% occurring once; the ten biggest clones make up roughly 3%. Specimen: peripheral blood. These receptors came from a man aged 18 to 29 with active or convalescent COVID-19.

The chain joins TRBV5-4 to TRBJ2-2; D is ambiguous. Germline V lookup: CDR1 SGHNT, CDR2 YYREEE (reference sequence). V lost 1 base and J lost 8, with 6 bases in between. The CDR3 is made up of 12 amino acids. CDR3 sequence: CASSLYIGELFF. The CDR3 DNA reads as TGTGCCAGCAGCTTGTATATAGGGGAGCTGTTTTTT.

This clone appeared a single time. The chain couples TRBV12-3 or TRBV12-4 to TRBJ2-1, with TRBD1 as a possible D gene (5 bases). Trimming took 6 bases from V and 8 from J, leaving 11 bases between them. The CDR3 runs to 12 residues. This CDR3 reads CASSPQADEQFF. The CDR3 nucleotides read TGTGCCAGCAGCCCACAGGCGGATGAGCAGTTCTTC.

The rearrangement links TRBV7-2 to TRBJ1-2, with a tentative D call TRBD1 (5 bases). This CDR3 region has 13 residues. The germline CDR1 and CDR2 sequences are SGHTA and FQGNSA. The V gene lost 2 bases and the J gene lost 8 bases, with 12 bases spanning the gap. This CDR3 reads CASSLHGGVGYTF. Written as DNA, the CDR3 is TGTGCCAGCAGCTTACACGGGGGGGTGGGCTACACCTTC. The whole variable domain, filled in from reference TRBV7-2 and TRBJ1-2, reads GAGVSQSPSNKVTEKGKDVELRCDPISGHTALYWYRQSLGQGLEFLIYFQGNSAPDKSGLPSDRFSAERTGGSVSTLTIQRTQQEDSAVYLCASSLHGGVGYTFGSGTRLTVV.

The genes are TRBV19 and TRBJ2-7; the match to TRBD1 covers 7 bases. This CDR3 is 14 amino acids long. V lost 5 bases to trimming and J lost 3 bases; unmatched junction nucleotides: 7. Germline-derived CDR1 and CDR2 are LNHDA and SQIVND (reference sequence). The CDR3: CASSAAGGVYEQYF. The CDR3 DNA follows: TGTGCCAGTAGTGCAGCAGGGGGAGTCTACGAGCAGTACTTC.

V gene TRBV9 combines with J gene TRBJ2-2; 7 bases line up with TRBD2. The CDR3 length is 16 residues. Looked up from germline, CDR1 is SGDLS and CDR2 is YYNGEE. Trimming removed 3 bases from V and 5 bases from J; junction bases left unmatched: 10. CDR3 DNA sequence: TGTGCCAGCAGCGCCTCGGCGGTCGGGGGGACCGGGGAGCTGTTTTTT. Amino acids: CASSASAVGGTGELFF.

The V gene is TRBV28, the J gene TRBJ1-1; D uncertain. The V and J ends lost 6 bases and 8 bases respectively, with 19 bases between them. Germline V gene sequence: CDR1 MDHEN, CDR2 SYDVKM. The CDR3 contains 14 residues. In nucleotides, the CDR3 is TGTGCCAGCAGCCGAACGGCCTTAGCTACCGAAGCTTTCTTT. It is translated as CASSRTALATEAFF.

The chain links TRBV2 to TRBJ2-3; 7 bases agree with TRBD2. The CDR3 length is 22 residues. The ends lost 3 bases at V and 2 bases at J; junction bases unmatched: 26. Germline assignment: CDR1 SNHLY and CDR2 FYNNEI. Here the CDR3 reads CASSEWSDWKRGISLSTDTQYF. CDR3 nucleotides: TGTGCCAGCAGTGAGTGGTCCGATTGGAAGCGGGGCATTTCACTATCCACAGATACGCAGTATTTT.

The table lists this clone with a count of one. The rearrangement uses TRBV6-6 and TRBJ1-3, with a tentative D call TRBD1 (6 bases). This CDR3 has 14 amino acids. V was cut by 5 bases and J by 0 bases, with 8 bases left in between. Germline V gives CDR1 MNHNY, CDR2 SVGAGI (reference sequence). CDR3 residues: CASSRGFSGNTIYF. Written as DNA, the CDR3 is TGTGCCAGCAGTAGGGGGTTCTCTGGAAACACCATATATTTT.

The chain links TRBV4-3 to TRBJ2-7, with unresolved D. Deletions cut 1 base from V and 2 bases from J, with 9 bases between. The CDR3 runs to 14 residues. Germline values: CDR1 LGHNA, CDR2 YSLEER. Here the CDR3 reads CASSQGVSTYEQYF. CDR3 sequence (DNA): TGCGCCAGCAGCCAAGGCGTCTCCACCTACGAGCAGTACTTC.

The V and J genes are TRBV19 and TRBJ2-7, with 11 bases lining up with TRBD1. Per germline, CDR1 LNHDA and CDR2 SQIVND (reference sequence). This CDR3 has 15 amino acids. V dropped 5 bases and J dropped 4; count of bases not matched to a gene: 7. The CDR3 sequence is CASSAGTGGPYEQYF. CDR3 sequence (DNA): TGTGCCAGTAGTGCGGGGACAGGGGGACCTTACGAGCAGTACTTC.

J is TRBJ2-7 and V is TRBV6-2 or TRBV6-3, with D possibly being TRBD2 (5 bases). Per the germline V gene, CDR1 is MNHEY and CDR2 is SVGEGT. The CDR3 covers 15 residues. V lost 3 bases and J 0 bases, leaving 12 bases between the germline ends. For the CDR3, the DNA is TGTGCCAGCAGTTATTTCGGGGTCAACTCCTACGAGCAGTACTTC. Protein: CASSYFGVNSYEQYF.

This clone was recorded a few times. The chain carries TRBV11-2 and TRBJ1-3, with 9 bases fitting TRBD1. J gave up 3 bases and V 1 base, and 4 bases lay outside the gene matches. Germline CDR1 SGHAT, CDR2 FQNNGV. CDR3 length equals 16 residues. CDR3 sequence: CASSLVGQGVGNTIYF. The CDR3 region has the DNA TGTGCCAGCAGCTTAGTGGGACAGGGTGTTGGAAACACCATATATTTT.

CDR3 in amino acids: CASSLGQGAGELFF. The CDR3 bases are TGTGCCAGCAGCTTGGGCCAGGGGGCCGGGGAGCTGTTTTTT. V and J are TRBV5-8 and TRBJ2-2, with TRBD1 matching 7 bases. This CDR3 is built from 14 residues. Germline V CDR1 and CDR2: SGHTS, YDEGEE. Losses at the gene ends were 0 bases for V and 6 bases for J; bases not matched to a gene: 2.

This rearrangement joins TRBV25-1 to TRBJ1-4, with D possibly being TRBD1 (5 bases). This CDR3 comprises 14 residues. V gave up 8 bases and J gave up 3 bases, with 13 bases separating them. Looked up from germline, CDR1 is MGHDK and CDR2 is SYGVNS. The chain's CDR3 is CASAGSDPNEKLFF. CDR3 DNA: TGTGCCAGCGCAGGGTCGGACCCTAATGAAAAACTGTTTTTT. The variable domain in full, with the rest retrieved from reference TRBV25-1 and TRBJ1-4, is EADIYQTPRYLVIGTGKKITLECSQTMGHDKMYWYQQDPGMELHLIHYSYGVNSTEKGDLSSESTVSRIRTEHFPLTLESARPSHTSQYLCASAGSDPNEKLFFGSGTQLSVL.

In this sample, this clone turned up once. The chain is built from TRBV5-6 and TRBJ2-3; D possibly corresponds to TRBD1 (5 bases). CDR3 size: 13 residues. Germline CDR1 is SGHDT and CDR2 is YYEEEE. Trimming took off 2 bases at V and 9 bases at J, with 13 bases between the two ends. The CDR3 sequence: CASSLQGWGTQYF. The CDR3 nucleotides are TGTGCCAGCAGCTTACAAGGTTGGGGCACGCAGTATTTT.

The chain has TRBV4-1 and TRBJ2-2, with D possibly being TRBD1 (5 bases). V lost 1 base to trimming and J lost 0 bases, with 12 bases between them. The CDR3 is 17 amino acids. Germline-derived CDR1 and CDR2 are MGHRA and YSYEKL. CDR3 region: CASSQGSVGANTGELFF. CDR3 DNA sequence: TGCGCCAGCAGCCAAGGTTCGGTAGGGGCGAACACCGGGGAGCTGTTTTTT.

This chain uses TRBV6-6 with TRBJ2-2, with D unresolved. This CDR3 has 12 residues. Germline-derived CDR1 and CDR2 are MNHNY and SVGAGI (reference sequence). With 5 bases removed from V and 7 bases from J, the gap between germline ends came to 8 bases. This CDR3 is CASSGFGGELFF. For the CDR3, the DNA is TGTGCCAGCAGTGGTTTCGGCGGGGAGCTGTTTTTT.